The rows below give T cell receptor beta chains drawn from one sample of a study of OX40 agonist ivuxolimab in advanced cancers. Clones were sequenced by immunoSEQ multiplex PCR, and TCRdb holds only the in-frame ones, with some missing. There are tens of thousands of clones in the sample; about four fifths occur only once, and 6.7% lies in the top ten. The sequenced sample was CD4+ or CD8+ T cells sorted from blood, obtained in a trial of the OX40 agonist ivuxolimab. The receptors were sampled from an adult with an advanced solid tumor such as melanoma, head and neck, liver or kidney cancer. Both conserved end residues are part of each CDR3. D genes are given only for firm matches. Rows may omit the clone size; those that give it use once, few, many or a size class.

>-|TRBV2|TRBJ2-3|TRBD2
TGTGCCAGCAGTAAGCGGGGGGGTTACACAGATACGCAGTATTTT
CASSKRGGYTDTQYF
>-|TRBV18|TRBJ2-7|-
TGTGCCAGCTCACCCGGGCGGGACTCCCCCGTAGGGCAGTACTTC
CASSPGRDSPVGQYF
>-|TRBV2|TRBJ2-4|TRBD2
TGTGCCAGCAGTGAACGTCCAGCGGGGGGTAATTACATTCAGTACTTC
CASSERPAGGNYIQYF
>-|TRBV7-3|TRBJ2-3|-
TGTGCCAGCACCCACGGGGGTTCTAGGACAGATACGCAGTATTTT
CASTHGGSRTDTQYF
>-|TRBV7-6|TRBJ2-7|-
TGTGCCAGCAGCTTACTAGCTCCTACCTACGAGCAGTACTTC
CASSLLAPTYEQYF
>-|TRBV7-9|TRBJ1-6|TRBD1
TGTGCCAGCAGTCAGGACAGGGCGAATTCACCCCTCCACTTT
CASSQDRANSPLHF
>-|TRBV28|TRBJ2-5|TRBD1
TGTGCCAGCAGTCCCCAAACCTACAGGGGACACGAGACCCAGTACTTC
CASSPQTYRGHETQYF
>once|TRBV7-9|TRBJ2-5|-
TGTGCCAGCAGCTTCGCCCTTGAGGGGACCCAGTACTTC
CASSFALEGTQYF
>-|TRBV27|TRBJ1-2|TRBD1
TGTGCCAGCAGTTTACGCGGGACAGGGAATGTCTACACCTTC
CASSLRGTGNVYTF
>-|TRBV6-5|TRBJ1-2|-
TGTGCCAGCAGTTACTCGTGGGGAGACTATGGCTACACCTTC
CASSYSWGDYGYTF
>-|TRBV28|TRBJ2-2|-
TGTGCCAGCAGTTTACCCAGGGCGAACACCGGGGAGCTGTTTTTT
CASSLPRANTGELFF
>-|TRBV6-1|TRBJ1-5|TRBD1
TGTGCCAGCAGTGACAGACAGGGGAAGGGGCCCCAGCATTTT
CASSDRQGKGPQHF
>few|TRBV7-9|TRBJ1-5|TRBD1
TGTGCCAGCAGCCCCCAGGGGGGGAATCAGCCCCAGCATTTT
CASSPQGGNQPQHF